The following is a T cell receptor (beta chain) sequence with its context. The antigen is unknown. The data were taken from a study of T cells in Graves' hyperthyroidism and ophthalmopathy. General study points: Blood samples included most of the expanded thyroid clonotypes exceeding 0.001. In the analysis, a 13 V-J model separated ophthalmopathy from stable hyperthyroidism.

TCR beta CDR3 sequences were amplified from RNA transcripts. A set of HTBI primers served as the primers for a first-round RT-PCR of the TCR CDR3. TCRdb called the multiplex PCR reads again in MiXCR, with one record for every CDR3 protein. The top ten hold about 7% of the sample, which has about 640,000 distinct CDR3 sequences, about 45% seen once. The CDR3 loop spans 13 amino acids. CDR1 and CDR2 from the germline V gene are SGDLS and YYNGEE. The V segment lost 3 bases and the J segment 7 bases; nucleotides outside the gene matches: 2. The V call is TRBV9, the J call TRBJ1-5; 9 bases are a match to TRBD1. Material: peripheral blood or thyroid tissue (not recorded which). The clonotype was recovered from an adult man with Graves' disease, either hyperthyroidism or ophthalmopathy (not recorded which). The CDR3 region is CASSGDREQPQHF. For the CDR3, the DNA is TGTGCCAGCAGCGGGGACAGGGAGCAGCCCCAGCATTTT.